This entry concerns a single T cell receptor beta chain. Its antigen remains unidentified. There are 15 residues in the CDR3. V lost 5 bases and J lost 5; bases outside the gene matches: 8. CDR1 MNHEY and CDR2 SVGAGI come from the germline V gene. For the second PCR, which ran for roughly 6 to 11 cycles, a sample-barcoded 5' primer and a J-beta primer mix were used. In TCRdb, the 5' RACE reads were re-called with MiXCR into one record per CDR3 protein. The repertoire holds more than 650,000 distinct CDR3 sequences, approximately 53% seen once, with 40% to 50% in the top ten. This sample stems from a study of blood T cells in healthy people across ages. Study-wide points: Naive CD4+ cells and diversity were both higher in long-lived donors than in aged donors. Naive T cell percentage showed a strong correlation with TCR beta diversity.

This TCR was recovered from an elderly man in good health. Input material: blood. V gene TRBV6-5 combines with J gene TRBJ1-1, with 10 bases lining up with TRBD1. The CDR3 protein is CASSPRDRGGTEAFF. The CDR3 bases are TGTGCCAGCAGTCCACGGGACAGGGGAGGGACTGAAGCTTTCTTT.